The 18 T cell receptor beta chains reported below all come from one sample, sequenced in a study of identical twins. TCRdb re-analysed the 5' RACE reads in MiXCR, keeping a single row per CDR3 protein. The data contain about 340,000 distinct CDR3 sequences, more than 9% of them singletons. The same specimen was also included in a second study, on yellow fever vaccine responses in identical twins.

The sample comprised CD8+ T cells sorted from blood. These receptor sequences come from a woman younger than 35 in good health.

The chain combines TRBV7-6 with TRBJ2-1; 7 bases agree with TRBD2. The CDR3 length is 17 residues. Germline loops: CDR1 SGHVS, CDR2 FNYEAQ. Unmatched junction bases numbered 10, after V lost 5 bases and J lost 0 bases. This CDR3 is CASSKISGTNSYNEQFF. As DNA, the CDR3 is TGTGCCAGCAGCAAAATCTCCGGGACTAACTCCTACAATGAGCAGTTCTTC.

This clonotype was seen a few times. The V call is TRBV2, the J call TRBJ1-2; D remains ambiguous. The CDR3 totals 14 residues. Germline lookup yields CDR1 SNHLY and CDR2 FYNNEI. V was trimmed by 6 bases and J by 2 bases, leaving 13 bases between them. For the CDR3, the DNA is TGTGCCAGCAGAGAGTTCAACACCAACTATGGCTACACCTTC. It specifies CASREFNTNYGYTF.

The chain links TRBV20-1 to TRBJ2-7, with a tentative D call TRBD1 (5 bases). The ends were cut back, 1 base at V and 4 bases at J, with 17 bases in the middle. CDR1 and CDR2 (germline): DFQATT, SNEGSKA (reference sequence). The CDR3 extends over 15 amino acids. CDR3 in DNA: TGCAGTGCTAGAGTGAGGAAGCAGGGTTTTTACGAGCAGTACGTC. Protein sequence: CSARVRKQGFYEQYV.

This clonotype was seen a handful of times. The V and J genes are TRBV3-1 and TRBJ2-3; D ambiguous. V was clipped by 0 bases and J by 2 bases, with 9 bases between them. This CDR3 is built from 15 residues. CDR1 and CDR2 (germline): LGHDT, YNNKEL (reference sequence). The CDR3 DNA follows: TGTGCCAGCAGCCAAGATTCGGCATACACAGATACGCAGTATTTT. Its protein product is CASSQDSAYTDTQYF.

The chain links TRBV9 to TRBJ2-1; 15 positions match TRBD2. Germline values: CDR1 SGDLS, CDR2 YYNGEE. This CDR3 region has 15 residues. J lost 9 bases, V lost 2 bases, and 3 bases had no gene match. The CDR3 nucleotides read TGTGCCAGCAGCGTGGGACTAGCGGGGGGTCCTGAGCAGTTCTTC. This codes for CASSVGLAGGPEQFF. Full variable domain (outside the CDR3, taken from reference TRBV9 and TRBJ2-1): DSGVTQTPKHLITATGQRVTLRCSPRSGDLSVYWYQQSLDQGLQFLIQYYNGEERAKGNILERFSAQQFPDLHSELNLSSLELGDSALYFCASSVGLAGGPEQFFGPGTRLTVL.

The sample holds a few counts of this clonotype. The chain is built from TRBV27 and TRBJ2-5, with 11 bases matching TRBD2. After removal of 7 bases from V and 4 bases from J, the junction contained 5 bases not matched to a gene. CDR3 length: 14 amino acids. Germline lookup yields CDR1 MNHEY and CDR2 SMNVEV (reference sequence). The CDR3 DNA sequence: TGTGCCAGCAATAGCGGGGGGGCACGAGAGACCCAGTACTTC. This codes for CASNSGGARETQYF.

This clonotype appeared a few times. The chain has TRBV7-9 and TRBJ2-1; 10 nucleotides match TRBD1. CDR1 SEHNR and CDR2 FQNEAQ come from the germline V gene (reference sequence). V trimming: 2 bases; J trimming: 5 bases; junction bases outside the gene matches: 3. There are 15 residues in the CDR3. CDR3 residues: CASSLWDRGHNEQFF. The DNA of the CDR3 is TGTGCCAGCAGCTTATGGGACAGGGGCCACAATGAGCAGTTCTTC. The entire variable domain, with the rest obtained from reference TRBV7-9 and TRBJ2-1, is as follows: DTGVSQNPRHKITKRGQNVTFRCDPISEHNRLYWYRQTLGQGPEFLTYFQNEAQLEKSRLLSDRFSAERPKGSFSTLEIQRTEQGDSAMYLCASSLWDRGHNEQFFGPGTRLTVL.

CDR3 residues: CASSQGQGAIDEQFF. CDR3 in DNA: TGCGCCAGCAGCCAAGGACAGGGGGCTATCGATGAGCAGTTCTTC. This chain uses TRBV4-1 with TRBJ2-1, with 10 bases lining up with TRBD1. The CDR3 has 15 residues. Germline V lookup: CDR1 MGHRA, CDR2 YSYEKL. The trim removed 1 base at V and 8 bases at J, leaving 5 bases unmatched.

The sample holds a few counts of this clonotype. The rearrangement uses TRBV6-1 and TRBJ1-1; D is ambiguous. Trimming cost V 0 bases and J 0 bases, with 11 bases left between them. Germline CDR1 MNHNS, CDR2 SASEGT. The CDR3 has 16 residues. CDR3 sequence (DNA): TGTGCCAGCAGTGAAGCGCGACACAACATGAACACTGAAGCTTTCTTT. As protein: CASSEARHNMNTEAFF.

V gene TRBV12-3 or TRBV12-4 combines with J gene TRBJ1-6; 9 nucleotides align to TRBD1. After removal of 6 bases from V and 9 bases from J, the junction contained 6 bases not matched to a gene. The CDR3 runs 14 residues. The DNA for the CDR3 is TGTGCCAGCAGCCCGGGACAGGGAACTTCACCCCTCCACTTT. As protein: CASSPGQGTSPLHF.

There are a few counts of this clonotype. The gene calls are TRBV10-3 and TRBJ1-1, with D possibly TRBD1 on 5 matching bases. This CDR3 region has 16 residues. Germline V gene lookup returns CDR1 ENHRY and CDR2 SYGVKD. Trimming left V 6 bases short and J 0 bases short, with 17 bases between. In nucleotides, the CDR3 is TGTGCCATCAGCGGAGAAACAGGAGATATGAACACTGAAGCTTTCTTT. It specifies CAISGETGDMNTEAFF.

This clonotype was detected ten times or more. J is TRBJ2-7 and V is TRBV28; D is tentatively TRBD1 or TRBD2 (5 bases each). In germline, CDR1 is MDHEN, CDR2 SYDVKM. V shed 6 bases and J shed 3 bases, with 12 bases lying between them. The CDR3 is made up of 13 amino acids. CDR3 amino acids: CASSRGRNYEQYF. CDR3 DNA: TGTGCCAGCAGCCGGGGACGTAACTACGAGCAGTACTTC.

This clonotype was observed at least ten times. The chain joins TRBV7-8 to TRBJ2-1; unclear D gene. Trimming stripped 3 bases from V and 4 bases from J, with 7 bases between. Germline V gene data show CDR1 as SGHVS and CDR2 as FQNEAQ. CDR3 length: 13 amino acids. The CDR3 region has the DNA TGTGCCAGCAGCTTGGTTCGGTACAATGAGCAGTTCTTC. This translates into CASSLVRYNEQFF.

This chain links TRBV7-6 with TRBJ2-5; a weak D match, TRBD2 (5 bases). Looked up from germline, CDR1 is SGHVS and CDR2 is FNYEAQ. This CDR3 has 15 amino acids. Trimming shortened V by 2 bases and J by 2 bases, and 12 bases separated the two germline ends. The CDR3 DNA is TGTGCCAGCAGCTTATACGGGGAGCGTCAAGAGACCCAGTACTTC. The encoded protein is CASSLYGERQETQYF. The whole variable domain, remainder taken from reference TRBV7-6 and TRBJ2-5, is GAGVSQSPRYKVTKRGQDVALRCDPISGHVSLYWYRQALGQGPEFLTYFNYEAQQDKSGLPNDRFSAERPEGSISTLTIQRTEQRDSAMYRCASSLYGERQETQYFGPGTRLLVL.

This clonotype turned up a few times. This chain connects TRBV29-1 to TRBJ2-7; D uncertain. Per the germline V gene, CDR1 is SQVTM and CDR2 is ANQGSEA. CDR3 length equals 14 residues. The ends were cut back, 2 bases at V and 0 bases at J, with 11 bases in the middle. The DNA for the CDR3 is TGCAGCGTTGAAAGTGTAGGACCCTCCTACGAGCAGTACTTC. Translation: CSVESVGPSYEQYF.

This clonotype was found many times. The chain employs TRBV10-3 and TRBJ2-3, with 7 bases fitting TRBD1. The CDR3 contains 15 residues. V shed 3 bases, J shed 4 bases, and the junction held 7 bases outside the gene matches. CDR1 and CDR2 (germline): ENHRY, SYGVKD. In DNA, the CDR3 is TGTGCCATCAGTGACCGACAGGGTGGCCCAGATACGCAGTATTTT. Amino acid sequence: CAISDRQGGPDTQYF.

The chain carries TRBV5-5 and TRBJ2-1, with 12 bases that match TRBD1. Germline CDR1 reads SGHKS; CDR2 reads YYEKEE (reference sequence). J gave up 7 bases and V 4 bases, and 6 bases lay outside the gene matches. This CDR3 has 15 residues. DNA for the CDR3: TGTGCCAGCAGCCCCGGGACAGGGGGCTTGAATGAGCAGTTCTTC. It codes for CASSPGTGGLNEQFF.

This clonotype was detected only a few times. The chain is built from TRBV9 and TRBJ2-1; D ambiguous. CDR1 SGDLS and CDR2 YYNGEE come from the germline V gene. V lost 6 bases and J 5 bases, leaving 9 bases between the germline ends. The CDR3 runs to 12 residues. The CDR3 DNA sequence: TGTGCCAGCAATCCCACAAACAATGAGCAGTTCTTC. This codes for CASNPTNNEQFF. The full variable domain, in which reference TRBV9 and TRBJ2-1 provide the parts outside the CDR3, is DSGVTQTPKHLITATGQRVTLRCSPRSGDLSVYWYQQSLDQGLQFLIQYYNGEERAKGNILERFSAQQFPDLHSELNLSSLELGDSALYFCASNPTNNEQFFGPGTRLTVL.